Listed here are 17 T cell receptor beta chains from one sample, sequenced in a study of blood T cell repertoires in COVID-19. This table comes from immunoSEQ multiplex PCR, and its TCRdb copy is limited to in-frame clones, with some not included. Of 60,000 to 75,000 clones in the sample, more than 75% were seen once. The sequencing input was peripheral blood. All receptors come from a man aged 55 to 70 with acute or convalescent COVID-19.

V and J are TRBV27 and TRBJ2-5; tentatively, D is TRBD2 (6 bases). Germline CDR1 reads MNHEY; CDR2 reads SMNVEV (reference sequence). This CDR3 is built from 15 residues. Trimming removed 1 base at V and 6 bases at J, with 15 bases between. CDR3 sequence (DNA): TGTGCCAGCAGTTTATATTCGGGGGAGATGAAGACCCAGTACTTC. As protein: CASSLYSGEMKTQYF.

The V and J genes are TRBV2 and TRBJ1-2, with 7 bases matching TRBD1. The CDR3 extends over 15 amino acids. With V trimmed by 3 bases and J by 4 bases, 8 bases remained unmatched. CDR1 and CDR2 from the germline V gene are SNHLY and FYNNEI. Written as DNA, the CDR3 is TGTGCCAGCAGTGAGCTCAGGGGGTTTGGCTATGGCTACACCTTC. Translated, it gives CASSELRGFGYGYTF.

The gene calls are TRBV7-8 and TRBJ1-3, with D maybe TRBD1 (5 bases). Germline CDR1 is SGHVS and CDR2 is FQNEAQ. This CDR3 contains 15 residues. V lost 5 bases and J 0 bases, leaving 11 bases between the germline ends. The CDR3 nucleotides read TGTGCCAGCAGCCAAAGGACAAACTCTGGAAACACCATATATTTT. This sequence encodes CASSQRTNSGNTIYF.

The chain recombines TRBV11-2 with TRBJ2-7; possible D gene TRBD2, 6 bases. Trimming shortened V by 4 bases and J by 2 bases, and 18 bases separated the two germline ends. Germline V gives CDR1 SGHAT, CDR2 FQNNGV. This CDR3 has 16 residues. CDR3 DNA sequence: TGTGCCAGCAGCTCTTTGGTGAGGAGGGCGACCTACGAGCAGTACTTC. Translation gives CASSSLVRRATYEQYF. The variable domain in full, with the rest retrieved from reference TRBV11-2 and TRBJ2-7, is EAGVAQSPRYKIIEKRQSVAFWCNPISGHATLYWYQQILGQGPKLLIQFQNNGVVDDSQLPKDRFSAERLKGVDSTLKIQPAKLEDSAVYLCASSSLVRRATYEQYFGPGTRLTVT.

The V gene is TRBV4-2, the J gene TRBJ1-3; possible D gene TRBD1, 5 bases. Germline assignment: CDR1 LGHNA and CDR2 YNFKEQ. The CDR3 is 16 residues long. Trimming left V 0 bases short and J 9 bases short, with 18 bases between. The CDR3 sequence is CASSQDSLGGIGTIYF. The CDR3 nucleotides read TGTGCCAGCAGCCAAGATTCTCTTGGGGGGATTGGCACCATATATTTT.

This clone has a single count. The V and J genes are TRBV27 and TRBJ1-2; 7 nucleotides agree with TRBD1. The CDR3 extends over 15 amino acids. The germline V gene has CDR1 MNHEY and CDR2 SMNVEV (reference sequence). The V segment lost 5 bases and the J segment 3 bases; nucleotides outside the gene matches: 9. The DNA of the CDR3 is TGTGCCAGCAGTCCCCGACAGGGATCATACTATGGCTACACCTTC. Residues: CASSPRQGSYYGYTF.

CDR3 nucleotide sequence: TGTGCCAGCAGCCCTATGGGGCGGGGATTGGGCTATGGCTACACCTTC. This gives the protein CASSPMGRGLGYGYTF. The chain employs TRBV7-8 and TRBJ1-2, with D perhaps matching TRBD1 (5 bases). CDR3 length: 16 residues. Trimming removed 5 bases from V and 4 bases from J, with 20 bases in between. Per the germline V gene, CDR1 is SGHVS and CDR2 is FQNEAQ. The whole variable domain, remainder taken from reference TRBV7-8 and TRBJ1-2, is GAGVSQSPRYKVAKRGQDVALRCDPISGHVSLFWYQQALGQGPEFLTYFQNEAQLDKSGLPSDRFFAERPEGSVSTLKIQRTQQEDSAVYLCASSPMGRGLGYGYTFGSGTRLTVV.

This clone came up once. The chain combines TRBV6-2 or TRBV6-3 with TRBJ2-5; 7 positions match TRBD2. The CDR3 extends over 16 amino acids. After removal of 1 base from V and 5 bases from J, the junction contained 10 bases not matched to a gene. The germline gives CDR1 MNHEY, CDR2 SVGEGT. As DNA, the CDR3 is TGTGCCAGCAGTTACTTGAGGGGAGGGGTCGTGGAGACCCAGTACTTC. This codes for CASSYLRGGVVETQYF.

DNA for the CDR3: TGTGCTAGTGGTTTGTACGGGAATTCACCCCTCCACTTT. Amino acids: CASGLYGNSPLHF. The chain carries TRBV12-5 and TRBJ1-6; the D is unclear. This CDR3 has 13 amino acids. Per germline, CDR1 LGHNT and CDR2 FRNRAP. Trimming removed 2 bases from V and 7 bases from J, with 6 bases in between.

In its sample, this clone was seen once. This sequence joins TRBV2 and TRBJ1-3; a weak D match, TRBD1 (5 bases). Trimming took 2 bases from V and 4 from J, leaving 12 bases between them. This CDR3 is 15 amino acids long. Germline assignment: CDR1 SNHLY and CDR2 FYNNEI. The DNA of the CDR3 is TGTGCCAGCAGTGAAATCAGGGTGGGCGGAAACACCATATATTTT. It specifies CASSEIRVGGNTIYF.

There are a few counts of this clone. The chain is built from TRBV30 and TRBJ2-2; possibly TRBD1 for D (6 bases). Trimming took 4 bases from V and 5 from J, leaving 14 bases between them. The CDR3 spans 14 residues. The germline V gene encodes CDR1 GTSNPN and CDR2 SVGIG (reference sequence). The CDR3 is CAWNRAGPTGELFF. CDR3 in DNA: TGTGCCTGGAACAGGGCAGGCCCTACCGGGGAGCTGTTTTTT.

The rearrangement uses TRBV4-3 and TRBJ1-1; D remains ambiguous. The CDR3 totals 15 residues. V dropped 0 bases and J dropped 10 bases, with 18 bases sitting between them. From germline, CDR1 is LGHNA and CDR2 YSLEER. CDR3 sequence: CASSQDRGLVMAAFF. DNA for the CDR3: TGCGCCAGCAGCCAAGATCGAGGTCTCGTTATGGCAGCTTTCTTT.

The V call is TRBV9, the J call TRBJ1-5, with D uncertain. Germline V lookup: CDR1 SGDLS, CDR2 YYNGEE. The length of the CDR3 is 13 residues. Trimming removed 3 bases from V and 3 bases from J, with 7 bases in between. CDR3 amino acids: CASSGQSNQPQHF. DNA of the CDR3: TGTGCCAGCAGCGGTCAGTCCAATCAGCCCCAGCATTTT.

This clone came up a few times. CDR3 protein: CASSLTGKEYEQYF. DNA of the CDR3: TGTGCCAGCAGTCTGACAGGGAAGGAATACGAGCAGTACTTC. The chain uses TRBV2 and TRBJ2-7; 7 bases agree with TRBD1. CDR1 is SNHLY and CDR2 is FYNNEI in the germline V gene. The V gene end was trimmed by 5 bases and the J gene end by 4 bases; junction bases not matched to a gene: 8. This CDR3 comprises 14 residues.

The chain employs TRBV7-2 and TRBJ1-2; TRBD1 aligns across 7 bases. V was pared by 7 bases and J by 3 bases, with 14 bases of the junction left unmatched. In germline, CDR1 is SGHTA, CDR2 FQGNSA. This CDR3 has 16 residues. In nucleotides, the CDR3 is TGTGCCAGCAACCCACGAAGAGGGGGCAAGGACTATGGCTACACCTTC. Translated, it gives CASNPRRGGKDYGYTF. Looking up the rest from reference TRBV7-2 and TRBJ1-2 gives the full variable domain: GAGVSQSPSNKVTEKGKDVELRCDPISGHTALYWYRQSLGQGLEFLIYFQGNSAPDKSGLPSDRFSAERTGGSVSTLTIQRTQQEDSAVYLCASNPRRGGKDYGYTFGSGTRLTVV.

The chain has TRBV28 and TRBJ2-2, with D possibly TRBD1 on 6 matching bases. The CDR3 spans 16 residues. Per the germline V gene, CDR1 is MDHEN and CDR2 is SYDVKM. V dropped 0 bases and J dropped 1 base, with 9 bases sitting between them. CDR3 residues: CASSLWGAENTGELFF. CDR3 DNA: TGTGCCAGCAGTTTATGGGGGGCGGAGAACACCGGGGAGCTGTTTTTT.

This clone was recorded once. V and J are TRBV2 and TRBJ1-1; TRBD1 is a possible D gene (5 bases). The V gene lost 3 bases and the J gene lost 4 bases, with 12 bases spanning the gap. Germline values: CDR1 SNHLY, CDR2 FYNNEI. The CDR3 has 14 amino acids. CDR3 nucleotides: TGTGCCAGCAGTGACCCGGACAAGGTCACTGAAGCTTTCTTT. It codes for CASSDPDKVTEAFF.